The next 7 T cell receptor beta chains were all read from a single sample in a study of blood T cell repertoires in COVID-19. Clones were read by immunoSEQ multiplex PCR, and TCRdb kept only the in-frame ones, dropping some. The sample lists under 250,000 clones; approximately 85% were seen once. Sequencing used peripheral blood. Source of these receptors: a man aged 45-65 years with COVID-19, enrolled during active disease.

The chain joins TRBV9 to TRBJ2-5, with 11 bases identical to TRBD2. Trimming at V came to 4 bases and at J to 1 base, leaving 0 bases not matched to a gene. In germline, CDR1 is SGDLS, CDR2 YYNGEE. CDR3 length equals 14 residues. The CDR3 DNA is TGTGCCAGCAGCACTAGCGGGGGCCAAGAGACCCAGTACTTC. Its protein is CASSTSGGQETQYF.

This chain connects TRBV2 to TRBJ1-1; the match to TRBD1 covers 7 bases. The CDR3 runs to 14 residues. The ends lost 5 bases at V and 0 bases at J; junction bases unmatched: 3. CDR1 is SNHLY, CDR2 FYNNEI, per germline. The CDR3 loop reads CASSTGTVNTEAFF. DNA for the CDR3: TGTGCCAGCAGTACCGGGACAGTGAACACTGAAGCTTTCTTT.

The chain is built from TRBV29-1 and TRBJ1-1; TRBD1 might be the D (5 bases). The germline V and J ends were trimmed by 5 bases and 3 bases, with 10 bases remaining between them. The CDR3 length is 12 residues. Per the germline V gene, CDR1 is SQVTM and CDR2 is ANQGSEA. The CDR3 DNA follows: TGCAGCGTTATGGGGGAGGACACTGAAGCTTTCTTT. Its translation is CSVMGEDTEAFF. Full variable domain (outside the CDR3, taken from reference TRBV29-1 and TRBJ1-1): SAVISQKPSRDICQRGTSLTIQCQVDSQVTMMFWYRQQPGQSLTLIATANQGSEATYESGFVIDKFPISRPNLTFSTLTVSNMSPEDSSIYLCSVMGEDTEAFFGQGTRLTVV.

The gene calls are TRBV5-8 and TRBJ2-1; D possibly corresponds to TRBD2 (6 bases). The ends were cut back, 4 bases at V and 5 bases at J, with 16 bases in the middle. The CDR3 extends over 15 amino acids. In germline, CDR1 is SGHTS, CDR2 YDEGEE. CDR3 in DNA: TGTGCCAGCAGCCCCCGGGTGGGCGGGGACAATGAGCAGTTCTTC. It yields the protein CASSPRVGGDNEQFF. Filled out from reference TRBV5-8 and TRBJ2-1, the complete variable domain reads EAGVTQSPTHLIKTRGQQATLRCSPISGHTSVYWYQQALGLGLQFLLWYDEGEERNRGNFPPRFSGRQFPNYSSELNVNALELEDSALYLCASSPRVGGDNEQFFGPGTRLTVL.

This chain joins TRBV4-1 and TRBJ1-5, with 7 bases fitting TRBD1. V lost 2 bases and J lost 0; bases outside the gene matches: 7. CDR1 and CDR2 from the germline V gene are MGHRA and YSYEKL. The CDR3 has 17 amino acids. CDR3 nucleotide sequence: TGCGCCAGCAGCCAACGGACAGGATTGTATAGCAATCAGCCCCAGCATTTT. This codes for CASSQRTGLYSNQPQHF.

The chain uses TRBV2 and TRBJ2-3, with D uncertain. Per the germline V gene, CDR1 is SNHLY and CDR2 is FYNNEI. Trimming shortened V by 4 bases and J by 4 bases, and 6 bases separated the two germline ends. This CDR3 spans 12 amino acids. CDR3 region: CASSVQADTQYF. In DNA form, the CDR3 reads TGTGCCAGCAGTGTCCAGGCAGATACGCAGTATTTT.

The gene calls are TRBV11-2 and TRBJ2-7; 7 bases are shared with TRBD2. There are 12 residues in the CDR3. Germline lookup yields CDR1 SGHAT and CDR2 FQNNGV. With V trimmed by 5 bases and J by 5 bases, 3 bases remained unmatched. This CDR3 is CASSAAGNEQYF. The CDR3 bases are TGTGCCAGCAGCGCAGCGGGGAACGAGCAGTACTTC.